This TCR beta chain emerged from a study of T cell responses to AZD1222 COVID-19 vaccine. Study results and limitations: Clonal diversity was possibly underestimated, and white British individuals and females predominated among donors. Nearly half of spike-specific TCRs reportedly target unmutated variant regions. Samples come after the peak T cell response, not at day 14. Recipients of AZD1222 seropositive at baseline numbered only 5 to 7.

In the case of this clone: As yet, its antigen is unknown.

Libraries were prepared by immunoSEQ multiplex PCR; TCRdb keeps only in-frame clonotypes and omits some of them. Of about 120,000 clones listed, roughly nine tenths were seen once; the top ten hold 2.4%. This CDR3 comprises 14 residues. The germline V gene has CDR1 WSHSY and CDR2 SAAADI. V was trimmed by 1 base and J by 3 bases, leaving 7 bases between them. The input for sequencing was peripheral blood, taken on day 0 of AZD1222 vaccination. The chain combines TRBV10-2 with TRBJ1-5, with no clear D. This TCR derives from an adult in good health. This CDR3 is CASSELADNQPQHF. The CDR3 DNA follows: TGCGCCAGCAGTGAGTTGGCAGACAATCAGCCCCAGCATTTT.